These 19 T cell receptor beta chains came from one sample sequenced in a study of T cell clusters in autoimmune cytopenias. TRB amplification used 250 ng of peripheral blood genomic DNA. One tube held mixed TRB-A and TRB-B primer pools for touch-down PCR. TCRdb reprocessed the multiplex PCR reads and keeps a single row for each CDR3 protein, giving no DNA. This sample contains over 5,500 distinct CDR3 sequences. These data also formed part of another study, on T cell repertoires in aging, cancer and after chemotherapy.

The sequenced sample consisted of peripheral blood. These receptors were collected from a human donor in good health.

The chain has TRBV20-1 and TRBJ1-2. Looked up from germline, CDR1 is DFQATT and CDR2 is SNEGSKA (reference sequence). The CDR3 runs 13 residues. This CDR3 is CSASTASHYGYTF.

This clonotype counts as medium-sized by frequency. The rearrangement uses TRBV6-5 and TRBJ1-2; TCRdb names TRBD1, which stays unverified in the absence of DNA. Germline V gene data show CDR1 as MNHEY and CDR2 as SVGAGI. CDR3 length equals 13 residues. The CDR3 loop reads CASSSGTDYGYTF.

By frequency, this clonotype is medium-sized (0.01 to 0.1%). The chain recombines TRBV6-5 with TRBJ1-2; TCRdb outputs TRBD1, but without DNA this stays unchecked. Germline V gene lookup returns CDR1 MNHEY and CDR2 SVGAGI. CDR3 length equals 15 residues. CDR3: CASTGTGGYDYGYTF.

This clonotype is labeled medium-sized based on frequency. The rearrangement joins TRBV10-3 to TRBJ2-1; TCRdb's D gene call, TRBD2, goes unchecked for lack of DNA. Germline lookup yields CDR1 ENHRY and CDR2 SYGVKD. This CDR3 comprises 16 residues. CDR3: CAIRVTETSGDNEQFF.

The chain joins TRBV24-1 to TRBJ2-1; the TCRdb D gene call, TRBD1, has no DNA to confirm it. There are 14 residues in the CDR3. Germline values: CDR1 KGHDR, CDR2 SFDVKD. The CDR3 here is CATSDLGQPNEQFF.

The chain recombines TRBV18 with TRBJ2-7; with no DNA, the TCRdb D assignment of TRBD2 cannot be verified. Germline loops: CDR1 KGHSH, CDR2 LQKENI. The CDR3 runs to 13 residues. The CDR3 spells CASSPSPTREQYF.

Judged by frequency, this clonotype is medium-sized. The gene calls are TRBV5-4 and TRBJ2-5; TCRdb's D gene call, TRBD2, goes unchecked for lack of DNA. The CDR3 loop spans 15 amino acids. Per germline, CDR1 SGHNT and CDR2 YYREEE (reference sequence). The CDR3 here is CASSRTSGLQETQYF.

This chain connects TRBV28 to TRBJ1-5; the D gene TCRdb calls, TRBD1, cannot be checked with no DNA. The CDR3 runs to 14 residues. Germline values: CDR1 MDHEN, CDR2 SYDVKM. CDR3 sequence: CASIQGSSNQPQHF.

The gene calls are TRBV20-1 and TRBJ2-1; TCRdb selects TRBD2, and the lack of DNA leaves this call unchecked. The CDR3 is 19 amino acids. The germline CDR1 and CDR2 sequences are DFQATT and SNEGSKA (reference sequence). CDR3 loop: CSARDWPPGPRPSYNEQFF.

This clonotype is identified as medium-sized (0.01 to 0.1%) from frequency. The chain couples TRBV29-1 to TRBJ1-2. Germline-derived CDR1 and CDR2 are SQVTM and ANQGSEA. The length of the CDR3 is 13 residues. The CDR3 sequence: CSVARGSNYGYTF.

Measured by frequency, this clonotype is medium-sized. The J gene is TRBJ1-4, the V gene TRBV12-3 or TRBV12-4; TCRdb's D call, TRBD1, is unchecked because there is no DNA. The CDR3 contains 15 residues. The CDR3 sequence: CASRPPGPANEKLFF.

Measured by frequency, this clonotype is medium-sized. The chain is built from TRBV19 and TRBJ2-1. This CDR3 region has 13 residues. Germline V gene data show CDR1 as LNHDA and CDR2 as SQIVND (reference sequence). The CDR3 reads CASSTRQMNEQFF. Based on the CDR3 plus reference TRBV19 and TRBJ2-1, the full variable domain is DGGITQSPKYLFRKEGQNVTLSCEQNLNHDAMYWYRQDPGQGLRLIYYSQIVNDFQKGDIAEGYSVSREKKESFPLTVTSAQKNPTAFYLCASSTRQMNEQFFGPGTRLTVL.

The chain is built from TRBV12-3 or TRBV12-4 and TRBJ1-5; TCRdb's D call of TRBD1 is untestable without DNA. The CDR3 is 14 amino acids. The CDR3 is CASSYEGQSQPQHF.

The genes are TRBV28 and TRBJ1-2; the D gene TCRdb calls, TRBD1, cannot be checked with no DNA. The length of the CDR3 is 14 residues. CDR1 is MDHEN, CDR2 SYDVKM, per germline. This chain's CDR3 is CASSRGQGYYGYTF.

The gene calls are TRBV11-1 and TRBJ2-2; with no DNA, the TCRdb D assignment of TRBD2 cannot be verified. CDR1 is SGHAT and CDR2 is FQDESV in the germline V gene (reference sequence). The CDR3 loop spans 15 amino acids. This CDR3 reads CASSLLQGGTGELFF.

The chain has TRBV13 and TRBJ1-4; TCRdb reports TRBD1, a call that lacks DNA to check it against. The length of the CDR3 is 15 residues. Germline V CDR1 and CDR2: PRHDT, FYEKMQ (reference sequence). CDR3 in amino acids: CASSLGGTEYEKLFF.

This clonotype registers medium-sized by frequency. The V gene is TRBV19, the J gene TRBJ2-1; TCRdb's D gene call, TRBD2, goes unchecked for lack of DNA. Germline V gives CDR1 LNHDA, CDR2 SQIVND (reference sequence). This CDR3 spans 15 amino acids. The CDR3 protein is CASREASGTYNEQFF.

Judged by frequency, this clonotype is large. The rearrangement joins TRBV29-1 to TRBJ2-2; the D call of TRBD2 rests on TCRdb alone, since no DNA is present to check it. Germline lookup yields CDR1 SQVTM and CDR2 ANQGSEA. The CDR3 runs to 11 residues. CDR3 protein: CSVRAAGELFF.

According to its frequency, this clonotype is medium-sized. The chain joins TRBV13 to TRBJ2-1; TCRdb gives TRBD2 as the D gene, but with no DNA this cannot be confirmed. CDR1 PRHDT and CDR2 FYEKMQ come from the germline V gene (reference sequence). CDR3 size: 16 residues. The CDR3: CASSGRGVPSYNEQFF.